This T cell receptor (beta chain) was obtained from a study of vaccination effects on CD4 cells after COVID-19. The study, taken as a whole, reports: Few convalescent patients were included, and no early post-infection timepoints were sampled.

Sequencing was preceded by expansion of antigen-specific CD4+ T cells with viral peptide pools in the ViraFEST assay. An approximately ten-day culture period preceded the isolation of CD4+ T cells. None of the vaccinated had previously contracted SARS-CoV-2, and their nucleocapsid antibodies tested negative. PBMC cultures contained 2 million or so cells per well, around 9.7 IU/ml IL-2 and approximately 9.9 ug/ml peptides. V lost 4 bases and J 1 base, leaving 7 bases between the germline ends. The CDR3 length is 13 residues. Profiled with immunoSEQ multiplex PCR; TCRdb holds only in-frame clones, not every one. The sample contains tens of thousands of clones, roughly 62% of which appear only once. Of note for this clone: The target antigen is unknown.

The V gene is TRBV12-3 or TRBV12-4, the J gene TRBJ1-1; maybe TRBD1 (5 bases). The sequence derives from a human donor who received a COVID-19 vaccine. Sequenced here: CD4+ T cells from PBMCs cultured with HCoV-229E spike peptides, sampled before COVID-19 vaccination. Here the CDR3 reads CASSSTGNTEAFF. The CDR3, as DNA: TGTGCCAGCAGTTCTACAGGGAACACTGAAGCTTTCTTT.